Sequencing of this T cell receptor (beta chain) was carried out in a study of control samples from healthy donors and cancer patients. The data were produced by immunoSEQ multiplex PCR, yet TCRdb's version contains in-frame clones alone and is incomplete. The sample holds more than 75,000 clones; 70% to 80% are singletons and the top ten take roughly a tenth. The trim removed 4 bases at V and 2 bases at J, leaving 11 bases unmatched. Germline V gene sequence: CDR1 SGHNT, CDR2 YYREEE (reference sequence). This CDR3 contains 19 residues. The TCR originated in a woman between 25 and 40 years old in good health. V and J are TRBV5-4 and TRBJ2-2, with 13 bases aligning to TRBD2. The sequencing sample was made of blood. The CDR3 is CASSASGGLAGVNTGELFF. As DNA, the CDR3 is TGTGCCAGCAGCGCATCCGGTGGACTAGCGGGGGTTAACACCGGGGAGCTGTTTTTT.